This TCR beta chain stems from a study of cytomegalovirus exposure and HLA in healthy donors (dated by TCRdb to 2016 to 2017). For the study in its entirety: According to a later analysis, the 100 to 150 validation repertoires were produced on the same platform as the 600 to 850 repertoires of the first cohort. The study was designed to test whether signatures of past pathogen exposure could be identified by cataloging public T cell receptors. A separate validation cohort of approximately 120 different subjects was used in addition to the 666-subject first cohort. The study combined high-throughput TCR immunosequencing, statistical association of individual TCRs with disease status, and machine learning to predict cytomegalovirus infection status. On the study overall, not on this receptor specifically: A later analysis had no HLA typing for the validation cohort, so co-occurrence there was scored across all 130 or so repertoires. In both the original and validation cohorts, the classifier was reported to diagnose cytomegalovirus status with high specificity and sensitivity. Subsequent analysis determined that TCRs grouped into clusters in the first cohort also showed a tendency toward co-occurrence across the 120 validation repertoires, and approximately 94% of cluster scores exceeded 0. Most TCR sequences were seen in very few donors, while some public TCRs were found in many individuals. It was suggested by the authors that the approach could potentially be generalized to other disease states and immunological phenotypes. A few of the identified cytomegalovirus-associated TCR beta chains were confirmed in vitro to be specific for cytomegalovirus antigens. The study listed 164 TCR beta chains as associated with cytomegalovirus.

With regard to this clone: Which antigen it targets is not known. No much larger clone exists at a distance of one base, and base qualities are not known.

Receptor libraries were prepared by the immunoSEQ multiplex PCR assay. The published analysis was carried out like this. A statistical classification framework was built for diagnosing cytomegalovirus status from the catalog of TCR beta chain sequences. The table was pulled from immuneACCESS by TCRdb, which kept in-frame rearrangements only. Such tables lose some clones; where checked, under half of the loss comes from unresolved V genes, and the rest has no known cause. V, J and clone size were drawn from that table, and D and trimming were deduced from the DNA. Counted in this sample were over 250,000 clones; about 85% of them appeared once. 1.2% of the sample lies in the top ten. The trim is 7 bases for V and 4 bases for J, with a gap of 16 bases between the germline ends. The CDR3, from cysteine to phenylalanine, totals 14 residues. The only DNA kept is the CDR3, 42 bases in frame from the first base. The germline V gene encodes CDR1 LGHNT and CDR2 FRNRAP.

The donors were included in the validation cohort of approximately 130 subjects, a group kept apart from the approximately 700-subject first cohort. The rearranged chain carries TRBV12-5 and TRBJ1-1, and perhaps TRBD1 as D gene, on 5 matching bases. Sequencing was done on a sample of PBMCs. The clonotype originates from a woman aged 25 to 39 in good health and CMV-seropositive. In nucleotides, the sequence is TGTGCTAGTGCCCCCCCGACAGACAGCACTGAAGCTTTCTTT. Translated, it reads CASAPPTDSTEAFF.